The 15 T cell receptor beta chains in this list originate from one sample, sequenced in a study of blood T cell repertoires in COVID-19. This table comes from immunoSEQ multiplex PCR, and its TCRdb copy is limited to in-frame clones, with some not included. The data contain some 290,000 clones, 70% to 90% of them singletons. The sequenced sample consisted of peripheral blood. Source of these receptors: a woman aged 30 to 39 with COVID-19, enrolled during active disease.

The chain joins TRBV29-1 to TRBJ2-3; 11 bases match TRBD1. The V and J ends lost 6 bases and 2 bases, in that order; junction bases with no gene match: 7. CDR1 SQVTM and CDR2 ANQGSEA come from the germline V gene. The CDR3 is 15 residues long. The CDR3 protein is CSVLGQGAVTDTQYF. The CDR3 nucleotides read TGCAGCGTACTCGGACAGGGGGCCGTCACAGATACGCAGTATTTT.

The rearrangement uses TRBV7-9 and TRBJ2-7, with D perhaps matching TRBD1 (6 bases). This CDR3 has 15 amino acids. Per germline, CDR1 SEHNR and CDR2 FQNEAQ (reference sequence). Trimming removed 5 bases from V and 4 bases from J, with 18 bases in between. As DNA, the CDR3 is TGTGCCAGCAGCCCGATGTCCTTGGGGGCGTACGAGCAGTACTTC. Protein product: CASSPMSLGAYEQYF. The complete variable domain, with remaining parts taken from reference TRBV7-9 and TRBJ2-7, reads DTGVSQNPRHKITKRGQNVTFRCDPISEHNRLYWYRQTLGQGPEFLTYFQNEAQLEKSRLLSDRFSAERPKGSFSTLEIQRTEQGDSAMYLCASSPMSLGAYEQYFGPGTRLTVT.

The CDR3 DNA follows: TGTGCCACCAGTGAAGGCGCGGCGGGCAGGGGCTACACCTTC. This sequence encodes CATSEGAAGRGYTF. This chain links TRBV24-1 with TRBJ1-2; D is uncertain. This CDR3 has 14 amino acids. Germline CDR1 and CDR2: KGHDR and SFDVKD. Trimming removed 4 bases from V and 8 bases from J, with 16 bases in between.

J is TRBJ2-7 and V is TRBV6-4, with 7 bases aligning to TRBD2. The CDR3 has 13 residues. Per the germline V gene, CDR1 is MRHNA and CDR2 is SNTAGT. The junction had 4 bases not matched to a gene; V was cut back by 8 bases and J by 0 bases. DNA for the CDR3: TGTGCCAGCGCAGCGGGACCCTCCTACGAGCAGTACTTC. It yields the protein CASAAGPSYEQYF.

In this sample, this clone turned up a few times. The chain joins TRBV12-3 or TRBV12-4 to TRBJ1-5; 8 nucleotides line up with TRBD1. V shed 8 bases, J shed 7 bases, and the junction held 4 bases outside the gene matches. The CDR3 spans 12 residues. The CDR3 bases are TGTGCCAGCGGACAGGGACGCCAGCCCCAGCATTTT. Protein: CASGQGRQPQHF.

This clone was counted a single time. The CDR3 sequence is CATSFFQETQYF. CDR3 sequence (DNA): TGTGCCACTTCCTTTTTCCAAGAGACCCAGTACTTC. This rearrangement joins TRBV28 to TRBJ2-5; D remains unclear. Trimming removed 10 bases at V and 1 base at J, with 10 bases between. Germline V CDR1 and CDR2: MDHEN, SYDVKM. This CDR3 spans 12 amino acids.

V gene TRBV19 combines with J gene TRBJ2-7; TRBD1 matches at 8 bases. V was clipped by 5 bases and J by 4 bases; unmatched bases: 7. This CDR3 comprises 14 residues. Germline CDR1 LNHDA, CDR2 SQIVND (reference sequence). The CDR3 DNA reads TGTGCCAGTAGTTGGTCAGGGGGCGAGTACGAGCAGTACTTC. It encodes CASSWSGGEYEQYF.

The chain employs TRBV7-9 and TRBJ1-2, with TRBD1 matching 12 bases. The CDR3 totals 12 residues. CDR1 and CDR2 (germline): SEHNR, FQNEAQ (reference sequence). Germline trimming cut 3 bases from V and 12 bases from J; bases unmatched to any gene: 2. The chain's CDR3 is CASSLGQGADTF. The CDR3 bases are TGTGCCAGCAGCTTGGGACAGGGGGCCGACACCTTC.

Here the CDR3 reads CASSTDTSYEQYF. The CDR3 DNA is TGTGCCAGCAGCACGGACACCTCCTACGAGCAGTACTTC. This chain connects TRBV5-4 to TRBJ2-7; the D gene is possibly TRBD1 (5 bases). Germline V gene sequence: CDR1 SGHNT, CDR2 YYREEE (reference sequence). The CDR3 extends over 13 amino acids. Between the trimmed V and J ends, which lost 4 bases and 0 bases, there was a span of 8 bases.

The gene calls are TRBV5-1 and TRBJ2-5; 12 nucleotides match TRBD1. CDR3 length: 16 residues. Trimming at V came to 3 bases and at J to 5 bases, leaving 8 bases not matched to a gene. Germline V lookup: CDR1 SGHRS, CDR2 YFSETQ. This CDR3 is CASSSAGTGGRETQYF. The CDR3 DNA reads as TGCGCCAGCAGCTCCGCCGGGACAGGGGGCAGGGAGACCCAGTACTTC.

This clone was counted only a few times. The rearrangement joins TRBV7-9 to TRBJ2-1, with D possibly matching TRBD2 (5 bases). CDR3 length: 14 residues. Between the trimmed V and J ends, which lost 5 bases and 7 bases, there was a span of 15 bases. Looked up from germline, CDR1 is SEHNR and CDR2 is FQNEAQ (reference sequence). CDR3 region: CASSPRGSPNEQFF. The CDR3 DNA reads as TGTGCCAGCAGCCCCCGGGGAAGCCCAAATGAGCAGTTCTTC.

The chain combines TRBV4-2 with TRBJ2-2; TRBD1 might be the D (6 bases). There are 16 residues in the CDR3. The V and J ends lost 0 bases and 3 bases respectively, with 11 bases between them. Per the germline V gene, CDR1 is LGHNA and CDR2 is YNFKEQ. The CDR3 DNA is TGTGCCAGCAGCCAAGACCAGGGGATGGACACCGGGGAGCTGTTTTTT. It codes for CASSQDQGMDTGELFF.

This chain uses TRBV6-1 with TRBJ1-3; 9 nucleotides match TRBD1. In germline, CDR1 is MNHNS, CDR2 SASEGT. V was clipped by 3 bases and J by 2 bases; unmatched bases: 2. This CDR3 has 15 amino acids. CDR3 region: CASSDWTGAGNTIYF. In DNA, the CDR3 is TGTGCCAGCAGTGATTGGACAGGGGCTGGAAACACCATATATTTT.

V is TRBV5-6 and J is TRBJ2-1; D remains unclear. Germline V lookup: CDR1 SGHDT, CDR2 YYEEEE. The CDR3 length is 11 residues. The germline V and J ends were trimmed by 3 bases and 4 bases, with 2 bases remaining between them. The CDR3 region is CASSSYNEQFF. CDR3 coding DNA: TGTGCCAGCAGCTCGTACAATGAGCAGTTCTTC.

The CDR3 DNA reads as TGTGCCAGCAGTCTCCGGGACAGGGGCGCTGAAGCTTTCTTT. Translated: CASSLRDRGAEAFF. J is TRBJ1-1 and V is TRBV27; the match to TRBD1 covers 10 bases. The V segment lost 5 bases and the J segment 6 bases; nucleotides outside the gene matches: 6. This CDR3 region has 14 residues. The germline gives CDR1 MNHEY, CDR2 SMNVEV (reference sequence).